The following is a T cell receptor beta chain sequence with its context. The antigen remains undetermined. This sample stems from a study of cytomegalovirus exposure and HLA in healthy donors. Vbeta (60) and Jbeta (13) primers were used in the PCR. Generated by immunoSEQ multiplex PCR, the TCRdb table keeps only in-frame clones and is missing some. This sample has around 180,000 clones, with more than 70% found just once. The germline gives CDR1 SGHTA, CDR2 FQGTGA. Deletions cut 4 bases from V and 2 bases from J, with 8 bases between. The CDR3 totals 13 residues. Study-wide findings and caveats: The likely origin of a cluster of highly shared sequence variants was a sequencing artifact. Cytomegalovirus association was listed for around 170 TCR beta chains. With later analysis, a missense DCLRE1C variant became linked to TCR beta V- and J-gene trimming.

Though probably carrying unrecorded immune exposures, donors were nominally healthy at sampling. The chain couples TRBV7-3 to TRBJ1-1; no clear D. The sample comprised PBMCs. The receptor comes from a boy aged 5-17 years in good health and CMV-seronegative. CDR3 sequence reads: CASSSRPNTEAFF. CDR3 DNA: TGTGCCAGCAGCTCCAGGCCTAACACTGAAGCTTTCTTT.